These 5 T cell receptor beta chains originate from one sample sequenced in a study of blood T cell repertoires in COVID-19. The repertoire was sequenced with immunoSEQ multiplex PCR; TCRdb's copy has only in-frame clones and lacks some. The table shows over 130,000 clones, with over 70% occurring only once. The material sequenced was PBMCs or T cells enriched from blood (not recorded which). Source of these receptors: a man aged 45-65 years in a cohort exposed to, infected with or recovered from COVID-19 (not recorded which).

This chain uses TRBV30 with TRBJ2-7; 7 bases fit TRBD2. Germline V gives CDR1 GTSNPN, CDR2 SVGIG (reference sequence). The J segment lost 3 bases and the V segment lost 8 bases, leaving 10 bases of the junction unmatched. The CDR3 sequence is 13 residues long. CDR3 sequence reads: CAQRGSTVYEQYF. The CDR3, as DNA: TGTGCCCAGCGCGGGAGCACTGTCTACGAGCAGTACTTC.

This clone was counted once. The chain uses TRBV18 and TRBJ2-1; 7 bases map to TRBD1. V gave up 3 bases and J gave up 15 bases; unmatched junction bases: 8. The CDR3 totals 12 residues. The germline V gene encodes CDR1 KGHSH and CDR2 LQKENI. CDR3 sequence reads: CASSPTGNRVFF. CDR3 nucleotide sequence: TGTGCCAGCTCACCGACAGGGAATCGGGTGTTCTTC.

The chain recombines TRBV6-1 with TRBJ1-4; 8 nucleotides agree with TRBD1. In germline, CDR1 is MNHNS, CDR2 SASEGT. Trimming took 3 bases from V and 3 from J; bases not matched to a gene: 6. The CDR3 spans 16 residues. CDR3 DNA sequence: TGTGCCAGCAGTGAGGTCAGGGGGCTTTCTAATGAAAAACTGTTTTTT. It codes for CASSEVRGLSNEKLFF.

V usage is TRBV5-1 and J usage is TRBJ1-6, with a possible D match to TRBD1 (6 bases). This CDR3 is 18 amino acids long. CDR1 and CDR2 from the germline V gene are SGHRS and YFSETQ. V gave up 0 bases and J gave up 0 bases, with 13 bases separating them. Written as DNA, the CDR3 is TGCGCCAGCAGCTTGGAGGGGGGGCCGAGCTCCTATAATTCACCCCTCCACTTT. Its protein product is CASSLEGGPSSYNSPLHF.

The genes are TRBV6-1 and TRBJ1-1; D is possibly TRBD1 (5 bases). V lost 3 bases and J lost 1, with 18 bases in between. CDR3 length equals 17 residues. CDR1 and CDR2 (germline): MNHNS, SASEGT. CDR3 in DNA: TGTGCCAGCAGTGACTTGGGAAGGGGCGTGTGGAACACTGAAGCTTTCTTT. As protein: CASSDLGRGVWNTEAFF.